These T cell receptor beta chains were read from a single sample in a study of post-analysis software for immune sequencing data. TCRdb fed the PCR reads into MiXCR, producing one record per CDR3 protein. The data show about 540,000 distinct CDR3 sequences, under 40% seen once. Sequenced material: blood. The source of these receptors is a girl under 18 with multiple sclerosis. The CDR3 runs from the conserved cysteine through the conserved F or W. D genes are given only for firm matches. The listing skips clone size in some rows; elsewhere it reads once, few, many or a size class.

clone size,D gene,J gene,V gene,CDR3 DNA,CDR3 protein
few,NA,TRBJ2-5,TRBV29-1,TGCAGCGTTCCTGTATGGGGAGGAGAGACCCAGTACTTC,CSVPVWGGETQYF
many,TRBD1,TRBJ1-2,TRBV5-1,TGCGCCAGCAGCTTGGAGGGACAGGGGGCGCGTGGCTACACCTTC,CASSLEGQGARGYTF
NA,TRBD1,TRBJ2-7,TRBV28,TGTGCCAGCCAAGGGGGCCGCGAGCAGTACTTC,CASQGGREQYF
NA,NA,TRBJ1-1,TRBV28,TGTGCCAGCACCTATTTAGTGCAGTACACTGAAGCTTTCTTT,CASTYLVQYTEAFF
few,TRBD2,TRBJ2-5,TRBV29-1,TGCAGCGTTGAACCAAGCTGGGAGGGTCCGTTAGAGACCCAGTACTTC,CSVEPSWEGPLETQYF
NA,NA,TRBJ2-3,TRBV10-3,TGTGCCATCAGTCGCTTGGGGGATACGCAGTATTTT,CAISRLGDTQYF
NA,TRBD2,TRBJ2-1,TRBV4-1,TGCGCCAGCAGCCAAGACAGCGGGGAGGCTGATGAGCAGTTCTTC,CASSQDSGEADEQFF
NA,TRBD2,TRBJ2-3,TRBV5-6,TGTGCCAGCAGCCGGACTACGGGGAGGGAAGATACGCAGTATTTT,CASSRTTGREDTQYF
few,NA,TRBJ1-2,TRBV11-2,TGTGCCAGCAGCTTGCGAGGTCATGGCTACACCTTC,CASSLRGHGYTF
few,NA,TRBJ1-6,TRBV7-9,TGTGCCAGCCGGGGGGGGAATTCACCCCTCCACTTT,CASRGGNSPLHF
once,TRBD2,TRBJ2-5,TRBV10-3,TGTGCCACCCGAGCTGGCGGGGGTATAATTGGGGAGACCCAGTACTTC,CATRAGGGIIGETQYF
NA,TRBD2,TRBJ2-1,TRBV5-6,TGTGCCAGCAGCTTTCCCCCACCTGGACTAGCGACCAATGAGCAGTTCTTC,CASSFPPPGLATNEQFF
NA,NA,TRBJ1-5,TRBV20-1,TGCAGTGCTGGACAAGGAGGTTATGCCAATCAGCCCCAGCATTTT,CSAGQGGYANQPQHF
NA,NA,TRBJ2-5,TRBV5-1,TGCGCCAGCAGCGCTCTCAACCGGTACCAAGAGACCCAGTACTTC,CASSALNRYQETQYF
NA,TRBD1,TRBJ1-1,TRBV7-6,TGTGCCAGCAGCTTGGGACAGGGAAGACCTGAAGCTTTCTTT,CASSLGQGRPEAFF
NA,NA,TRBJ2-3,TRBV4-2,TGTGCCAGCAGCCAAGAAGAATTGGGGCAATTCACAGATACGCAGTATTTT,CASSQEELGQFTDTQYF